Following are 8 T cell receptor beta chains from one sample sequenced in a study of T-cell memory formation after mild COVID-19. Via MiXCR, TCRdb re-called the 5' RACE reads, giving one row per CDR3 protein. The sample contains 150,000 to 200,000 distinct CDR3 sequences, less than 20% of which appear only once. The sequenced sample was PBMCs or a T cell subset sorted from them (not recorded which). The receptors were gathered from a young man who had mild COVID-19 (a few samples of this study predate the infection). Cell type and time point are not known.

The chain carries TRBV7-2 and TRBJ2-5, with 11 bases fitting TRBD2. The CDR3 spans 14 residues. The junction had 2 bases not matched to a gene; V was cut back by 3 bases and J by 5 bases. CDR1 and CDR2 (germline): SGHTA, FQGNSA. The DNA for the CDR3 is TGTGCCAGCAGCTTCCGGACTAGCGGGGAGACCCAGTACTTC. Translated, it gives CASSFRTSGETQYF.

The chain uses TRBV7-2 and TRBJ1-1; the D gene is possibly TRBD1 (5 bases). This CDR3 has 12 amino acids. Trimming removed 3 bases from V and 6 bases from J, with 8 bases in between. Germline V gives CDR1 SGHTA, CDR2 FQGNSA. The CDR3 DNA sequence: TGTGCCAGCAGCTTGGTAGGGGCTGAAGCTTTCTTT. It is translated as CASSLVGAEAFF.

CDR3: CASTSRGLANYGYTF. DNA for the CDR3: TGTGCCAGCACCAGCAGGGGGTTAGCTAACTATGGCTACACCTTC. The V gene is TRBV7-2, the J gene TRBJ1-2; 7 bases are a match to TRBD1. The CDR3 totals 15 residues. Trimming at V came to 7 bases and at J to 0 bases, leaving 8 bases not matched to a gene. From germline, CDR1 is SGHTA and CDR2 FQGNSA. The complete variable domain, with remaining parts taken from reference TRBV7-2 and TRBJ1-2, reads GAGVSQSPSNKVTEKGKDVELRCDPISGHTALYWYRQSLGQGLEFLIYFQGNSAPDKSGLPSDRFSAERTGGSVSTLTIQRTQQEDSAVYLCASTSRGLANYGYTFGSGTRLTVV.

This clonotype showed up just a few times. The V and J genes are TRBV15 and TRBJ2-3; D tentatively fits TRBD1 or TRBD2 (5 bases each). This CDR3 comprises 12 residues. Trimming shortened V by 1 base and J by 6 bases, and 5 bases separated the two germline ends. The germline V gene has CDR1 LNHNV and CDR2 YYDKDF (reference sequence). The CDR3 DNA reads as TGTGCCACCAGCAGAGGGGGGGATACGCAGTATTTT. Protein sequence: CATSRGGDTQYF.

In its sample, this clonotype was seen a few times. The genes are TRBV15 and TRBJ2-3, with D unclear. From germline, CDR1 is LNHNV and CDR2 YYDKDF (reference sequence). The CDR3 spans 12 residues. V lost 5 bases and J 6 bases, leaving 9 bases between the germline ends. The CDR3 sequence: CATSAESDTQYF. CDR3 in DNA: TGTGCCACCAGCGCCGAATCCGATACGCAGTATTTT.

The rearrangement joins TRBV27 to TRBJ2-2, with 8 bases identical to TRBD2. Germline CDR1 reads MNHEY; CDR2 reads SMNVEV (reference sequence). This CDR3 spans 16 amino acids. V was pared by 4 bases and J by 1 base, with 5 bases of the junction left unmatched. The CDR3: CASSSASGLNTGELFF. The CDR3 nucleotides read TGTGCCAGCAGTTCGGCTAGCGGGCTGAACACCGGGGAGCTGTTTTTT.

The J gene is TRBJ1-2, the V gene TRBV6-5; D is unclear. This CDR3 is 13 amino acids long. CDR1 and CDR2 from the germline V gene are MNHEY and SVGAGI. Deletions cut 1 base from V and 4 bases from J, with 7 bases between. The CDR3 sequence: CASSYYGSYGYTF. The CDR3 nucleotides read TGTGCCAGCAGTTACTACGGGAGCTATGGCTACACCTTC.

This clonotype was detected a few times. At one end the junction does not follow the germline gene, possibly because of a read error. The genes are TRBV20-1 and TRBJ1-2; no clear D gene. The germline CDR1 and CDR2 sequences are DFQATT and SNEGSKA (reference sequence). The length of the CDR3 is 11 residues. In nucleotides, the CDR3 is TGCAGCGCCTCAAGTGACCCGAAAATCGCCTTC. It yields the protein CSASSDPKIAF.